A single T cell receptor (beta chain) is shown here with its context. Its cognate antigen is unknown. Unmatched junction bases numbered 12, after V lost 6 bases and J lost 8 bases. Germline V gives CDR1 SNHLY, CDR2 FYNNEI. The CDR3 runs 15 residues. This sample stems from a study of Graves' ophthalmopathy and Graves' hyperthyroidism. Study-level findings and limits: Predictions made by the model for ophthalmopathy progression reached more than 55% sensitivity and less than 80% specificity.

Amplification of TCR beta CDR3 regions used RNA transcripts. After a first-round RT-PCR with HTBI primers, a second-round multiplex PCR was run. MiXCR was run by TCRdb on the multiplex PCR reads, yielding one entry per CDR3 protein. The data contain 650,000 to 800,000 distinct CDR3 sequences, just over 40% of them seen just once; the ten biggest clones take up over 2.5%. V is TRBV2 and J is TRBJ2-5; TRBD1 matches at 10 bases. The receptor was derived from an adult man with Graves' ophthalmopathy. The sample taken for sequencing was peripheral blood. The chain's CDR3 is CASSQRTGGRDTQYF. In nucleotides, the CDR3 is TGTGCCAGCAGCCAAAGGACAGGGGGGAGAGACACCCAGTACTTC.